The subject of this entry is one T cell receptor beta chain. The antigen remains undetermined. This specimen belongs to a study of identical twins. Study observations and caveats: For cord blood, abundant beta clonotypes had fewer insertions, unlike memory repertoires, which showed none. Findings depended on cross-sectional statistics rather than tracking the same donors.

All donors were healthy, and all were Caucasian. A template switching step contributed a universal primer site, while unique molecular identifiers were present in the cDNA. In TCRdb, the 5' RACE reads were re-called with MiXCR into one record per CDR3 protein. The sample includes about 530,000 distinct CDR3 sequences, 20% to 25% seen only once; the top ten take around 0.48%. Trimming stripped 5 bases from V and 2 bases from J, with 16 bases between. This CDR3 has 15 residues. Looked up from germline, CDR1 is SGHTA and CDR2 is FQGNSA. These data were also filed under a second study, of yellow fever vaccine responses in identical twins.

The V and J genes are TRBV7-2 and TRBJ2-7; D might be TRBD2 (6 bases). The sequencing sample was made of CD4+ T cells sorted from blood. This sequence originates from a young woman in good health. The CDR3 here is CASSPGGQIAYEQYF. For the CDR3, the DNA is TGTGCCAGCAGCCCCGGAGGGCAGATTGCCTACGAGCAGTACTTC.